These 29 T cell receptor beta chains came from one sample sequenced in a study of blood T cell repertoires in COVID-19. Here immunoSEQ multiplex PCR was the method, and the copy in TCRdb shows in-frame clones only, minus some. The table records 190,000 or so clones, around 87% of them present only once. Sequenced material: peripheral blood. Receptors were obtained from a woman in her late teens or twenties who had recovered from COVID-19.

The CDR3 DNA is TGTGCCAGCAGCCAACGGGCAGGAGGGGCGGACACAGATACGCAGTATTTT. This translates into CASSQRAGGADTDTQYF. J is TRBJ2-3 and V is TRBV4-2, with D tentatively TRBD2 (6 bases). CDR1 is LGHNA, CDR2 YNFKEQ, per germline. V lost 2 bases, J lost 2 bases, and 17 bases lay in between. The CDR3 extends over 17 amino acids.

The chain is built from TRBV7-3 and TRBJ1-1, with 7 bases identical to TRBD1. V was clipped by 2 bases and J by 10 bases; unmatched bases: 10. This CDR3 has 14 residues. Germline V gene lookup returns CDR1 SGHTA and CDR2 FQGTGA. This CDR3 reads CASSLSRDSSRAFF. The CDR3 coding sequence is TGTGCCAGCAGCTTATCCCGGGACAGTTCAAGAGCTTTCTTT.

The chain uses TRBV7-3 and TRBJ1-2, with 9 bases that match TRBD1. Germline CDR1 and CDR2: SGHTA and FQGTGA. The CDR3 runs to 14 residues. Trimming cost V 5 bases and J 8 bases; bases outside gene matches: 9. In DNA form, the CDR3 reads TGTGCCAGCAGCGCGATCGGGACAGGGAAAGGCTACACCTTC. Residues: CASSAIGTGKGYTF.

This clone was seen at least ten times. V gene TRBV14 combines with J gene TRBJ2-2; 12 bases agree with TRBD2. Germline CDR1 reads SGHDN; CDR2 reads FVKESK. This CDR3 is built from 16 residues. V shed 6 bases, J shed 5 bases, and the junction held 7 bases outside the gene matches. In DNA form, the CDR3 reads TGTGCCAGCAGAGACGGACTAGCGGGGATAACCGGGGAGCTGTTTTTT. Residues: CASRDGLAGITGELFF.

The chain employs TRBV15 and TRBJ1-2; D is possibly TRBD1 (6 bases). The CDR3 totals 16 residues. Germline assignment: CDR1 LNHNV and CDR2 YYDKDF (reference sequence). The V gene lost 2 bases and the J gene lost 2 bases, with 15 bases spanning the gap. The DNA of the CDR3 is TGTGCCACCAGCAGAACTAAACAGGGATGGAACTATGGCTACACCTTC. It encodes CATSRTKQGWNYGYTF.

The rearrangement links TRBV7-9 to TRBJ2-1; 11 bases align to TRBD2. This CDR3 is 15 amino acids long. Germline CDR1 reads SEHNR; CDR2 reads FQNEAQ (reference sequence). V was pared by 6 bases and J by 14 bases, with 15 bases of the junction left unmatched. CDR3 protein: CASSQQTSGDNFKFF. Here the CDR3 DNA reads TGTGCCAGCAGTCAACAGACTAGCGGGGACAACTTTAAGTTCTTC.

The CDR3 sequence: CSVGQGGTEAFF. The DNA of the CDR3 is TGCAGCGTTGGGCAGGGTGGCACTGAAGCTTTCTTT. V gene TRBV29-1 combines with J gene TRBJ1-1, with D tentatively TRBD1 (5 bases). Trimming removed 4 bases from V and 4 bases from J, with 10 bases in between. The CDR3 runs to 12 residues. The germline V gene encodes CDR1 SQVTM and CDR2 ANQGSEA. The variable domain in full, with the rest retrieved from reference TRBV29-1 and TRBJ1-1, is SAVISQKPSRDICQRGTSLTIQCQVDSQVTMMFWYRQQPGQSLTLIATANQGSEATYESGFVIDKFPISRPNLTFSTLTVSNMSPEDSSIYLCSVGQGGTEAFFGQGTRLTVV.

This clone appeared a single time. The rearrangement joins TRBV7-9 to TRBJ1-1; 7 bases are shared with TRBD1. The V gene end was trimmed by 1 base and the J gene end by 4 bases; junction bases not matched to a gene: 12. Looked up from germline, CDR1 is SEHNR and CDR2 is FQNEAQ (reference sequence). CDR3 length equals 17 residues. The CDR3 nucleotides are TGTGCCAGCAGCTTAGGGGGACAGTCCCCAGGGACCACTGAAGCTTTCTTT. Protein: CASSLGGQSPGTTEAFF.

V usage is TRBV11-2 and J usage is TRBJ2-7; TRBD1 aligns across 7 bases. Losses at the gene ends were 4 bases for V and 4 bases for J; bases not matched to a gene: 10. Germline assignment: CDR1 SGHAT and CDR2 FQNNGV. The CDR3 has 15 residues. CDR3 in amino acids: CASSSLKGQKYEQYF. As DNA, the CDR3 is TGTGCCAGCAGCTCTCTGAAGGGACAGAAATACGAGCAGTACTTC.

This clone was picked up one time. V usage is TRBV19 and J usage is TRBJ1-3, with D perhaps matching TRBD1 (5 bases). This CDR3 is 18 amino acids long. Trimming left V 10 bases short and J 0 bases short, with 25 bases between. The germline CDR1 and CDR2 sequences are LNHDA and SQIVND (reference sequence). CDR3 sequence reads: CAIHGALMTAGSGNTIYF. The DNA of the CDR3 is TGTGCCATCCATGGGGCCCTAATGACAGCCGGCTCTGGAAACACCATATATTTT.

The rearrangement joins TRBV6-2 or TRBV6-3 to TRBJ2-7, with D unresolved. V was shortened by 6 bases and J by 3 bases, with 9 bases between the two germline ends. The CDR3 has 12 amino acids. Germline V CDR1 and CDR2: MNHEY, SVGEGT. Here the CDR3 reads CASSPLNYEQYF. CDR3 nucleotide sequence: TGTGCCAGCAGCCCCCTAAACTACGAGCAGTACTTC.

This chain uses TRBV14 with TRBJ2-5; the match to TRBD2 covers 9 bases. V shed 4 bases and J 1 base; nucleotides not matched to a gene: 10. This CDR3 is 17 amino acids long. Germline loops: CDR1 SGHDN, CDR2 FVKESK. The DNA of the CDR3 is TGTGCCAGCAGCCCTCCCGGGGCTAGCGGGACCCAAGAGACCCAGTACTTC. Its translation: CASSPPGASGTQETQYF.

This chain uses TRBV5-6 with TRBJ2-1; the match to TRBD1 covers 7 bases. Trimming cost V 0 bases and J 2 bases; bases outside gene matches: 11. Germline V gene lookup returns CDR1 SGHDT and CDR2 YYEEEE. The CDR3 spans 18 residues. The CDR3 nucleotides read TGTGCCAGCAGCTTGGGGTTTCTGAGGGACAGCACCTACAATGAGCAGTTCTTC. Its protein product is CASSLGFLRDSTYNEQFF.

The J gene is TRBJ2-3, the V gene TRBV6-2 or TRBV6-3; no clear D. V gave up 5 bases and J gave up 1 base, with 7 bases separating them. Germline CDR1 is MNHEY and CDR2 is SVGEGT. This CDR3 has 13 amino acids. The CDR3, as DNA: TGTGCCAGCAGTACATGGCGCACAGATACGCAGTATTTT. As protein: CASSTWRTDTQYF.

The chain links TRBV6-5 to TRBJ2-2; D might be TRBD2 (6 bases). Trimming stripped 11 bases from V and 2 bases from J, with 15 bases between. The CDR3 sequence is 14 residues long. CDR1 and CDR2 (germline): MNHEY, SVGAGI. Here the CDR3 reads CAGRRAGNTGELFF. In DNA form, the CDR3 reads TGTGCCGGACGGAGGGCCGGTAACACCGGGGAGCTGTTTTTT.

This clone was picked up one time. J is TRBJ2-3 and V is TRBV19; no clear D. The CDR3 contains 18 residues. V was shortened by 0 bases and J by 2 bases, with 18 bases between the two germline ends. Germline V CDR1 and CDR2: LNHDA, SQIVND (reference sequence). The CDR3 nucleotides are TGTGCCAGTAGTATAGATCTCGCGTTGAACCGTTTCACAGATACGCAGTATTTT. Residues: CASSIDLALNRFTDTQYF.

The CDR3 DNA reads as TGTGCCAGCAGCTTAGATGGCAGGGGTCAGCCCCAGCATTTT. Its translation is CASSLDGRGQPQHF. This rearrangement joins TRBV7-9 to TRBJ1-5; D perhaps matches TRBD1 (6 bases). Trimming shortened V by 1 base and J by 6 bases, and 10 bases separated the two germline ends. The CDR3 spans 14 residues. Looked up from germline, CDR1 is SEHNR and CDR2 is FQNEAQ (reference sequence).

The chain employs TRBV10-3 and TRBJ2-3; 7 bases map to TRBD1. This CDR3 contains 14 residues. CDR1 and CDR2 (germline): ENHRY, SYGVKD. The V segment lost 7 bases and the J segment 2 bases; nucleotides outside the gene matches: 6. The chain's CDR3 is CAITRQGITDTQYF. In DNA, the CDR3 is TGTGCCATCACCAGACAGGGTATCACAGATACGCAGTATTTT.

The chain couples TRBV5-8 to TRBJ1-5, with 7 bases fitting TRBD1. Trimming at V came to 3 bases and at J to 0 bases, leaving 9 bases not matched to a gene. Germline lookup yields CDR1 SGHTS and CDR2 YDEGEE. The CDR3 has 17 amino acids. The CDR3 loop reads CASSSYPGTASNQPQHF. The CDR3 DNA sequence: TGTGCCAGCAGCTCCTACCCCGGGACAGCTAGCAATCAGCCCCAGCATTTT. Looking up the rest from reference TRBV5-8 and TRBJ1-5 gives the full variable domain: EAGVTQSPTHLIKTRGQQATLRCSPISGHTSVYWYQQALGLGLQFLLWYDEGEERNRGNFPPRFSGRQFPNYSSELNVNALELEDSALYLCASSSYPGTASNQPQHFGDGTRLSIL.

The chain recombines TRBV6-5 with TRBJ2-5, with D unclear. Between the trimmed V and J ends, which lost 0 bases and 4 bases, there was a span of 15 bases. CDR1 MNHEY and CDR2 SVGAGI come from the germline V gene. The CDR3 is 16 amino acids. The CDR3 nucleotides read TGTGCCAGCAGTTACTCAGCGTCTGCCTCCCGAGAGACCCAGTACTTC. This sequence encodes CASSYSASASRETQYF.

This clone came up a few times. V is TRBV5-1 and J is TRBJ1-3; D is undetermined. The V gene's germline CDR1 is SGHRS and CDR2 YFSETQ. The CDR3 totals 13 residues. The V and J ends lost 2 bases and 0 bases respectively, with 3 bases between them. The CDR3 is CASSLHSGNTIYF. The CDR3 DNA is TGCGCCAGCAGCTTACACTCTGGAAACACCATATATTTT.

CDR3 nucleotides: TGCGCCAGCAGCTTGGCTACGTCGGGTAGACGACGAAGCACAGATACGCAGTATTTT. Translated, it gives CASSLATSGRRRSTDTQYF. The V gene is TRBV5-1, the J gene TRBJ2-3; D gene uncertain. From germline, CDR1 is SGHRS and CDR2 YFSETQ. The V end was cut by 0 bases, the J end by 0 bases, with 20 bases between. The CDR3 loop spans 19 amino acids.

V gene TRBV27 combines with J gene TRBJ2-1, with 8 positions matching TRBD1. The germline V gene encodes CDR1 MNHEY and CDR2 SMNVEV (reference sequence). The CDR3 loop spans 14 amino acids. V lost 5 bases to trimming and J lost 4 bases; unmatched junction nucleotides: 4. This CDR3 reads CASSLTGVYNEQFF. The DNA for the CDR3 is TGTGCCAGCAGTCTGACAGGGGTATACAATGAGCAGTTCTTC.

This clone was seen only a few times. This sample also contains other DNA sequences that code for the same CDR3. The CDR3 loop reads CASSLVVWNTEAFF. The CDR3 coding sequence is TGTGCCAGCAGCTTAGTCGTTTGGAACACTGAAGCTTTCTTT. The chain joins TRBV7-2 to TRBJ1-1, with D uncertain. V gave up 1 base and J gave up 1 base, with 7 bases separating them. The length of the CDR3 is 14 residues. Germline V gives CDR1 SGHTA, CDR2 FQGNSA.

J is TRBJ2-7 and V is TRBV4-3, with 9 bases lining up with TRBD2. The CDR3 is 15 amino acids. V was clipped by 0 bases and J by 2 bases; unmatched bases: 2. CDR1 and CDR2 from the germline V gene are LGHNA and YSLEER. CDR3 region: CASSQDSSGAYEQYF. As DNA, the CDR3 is TGCGCCAGCAGCCAAGATTCTAGCGGGGCCTACGAGCAGTACTTC.

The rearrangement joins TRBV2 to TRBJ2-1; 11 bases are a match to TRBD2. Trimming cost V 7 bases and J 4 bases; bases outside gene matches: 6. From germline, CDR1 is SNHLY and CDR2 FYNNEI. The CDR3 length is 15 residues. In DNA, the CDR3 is TGTGCCAGCAAATACGGGACTAGCGGTTACAATGAGCAGTTCTTC. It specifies CASKYGTSGYNEQFF. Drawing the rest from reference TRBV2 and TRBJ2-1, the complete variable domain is EPEVTQTPSHQVTQMGQEVILRCVPISNHLYFYWYRQILGQKVEFLVSFYNNEISEKSEIFDDQFSVERPDGSNFTLKIRSTKLEDSAMYFCASKYGTSGYNEQFFGPGTRLTVL.

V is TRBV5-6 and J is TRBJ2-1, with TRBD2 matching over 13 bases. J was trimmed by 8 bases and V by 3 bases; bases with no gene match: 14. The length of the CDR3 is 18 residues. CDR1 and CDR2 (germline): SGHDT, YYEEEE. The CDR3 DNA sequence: TGTGCCAGCAGCTATTATCAGACCGGGACTAGCGGGATCCATGAGCAGTTCTTC. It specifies CASSYYQTGTSGIHEQFF.

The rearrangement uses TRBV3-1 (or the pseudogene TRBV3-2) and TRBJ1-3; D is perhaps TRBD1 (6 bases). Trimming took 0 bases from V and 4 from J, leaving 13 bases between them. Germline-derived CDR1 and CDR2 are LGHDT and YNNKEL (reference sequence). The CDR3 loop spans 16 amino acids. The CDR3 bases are TGTGCCAGCAGCCAAGATGCAGGCAGGGGAGGAAACACCATATATTTT. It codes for CASSQDAGRGGNTIYF.

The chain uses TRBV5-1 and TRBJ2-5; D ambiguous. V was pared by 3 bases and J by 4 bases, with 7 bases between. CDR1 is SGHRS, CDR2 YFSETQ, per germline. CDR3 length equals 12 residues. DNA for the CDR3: TGCGCCAGCAGCTCACTCGGAGAGACCCAGTACTTC. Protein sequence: CASSSLGETQYF.